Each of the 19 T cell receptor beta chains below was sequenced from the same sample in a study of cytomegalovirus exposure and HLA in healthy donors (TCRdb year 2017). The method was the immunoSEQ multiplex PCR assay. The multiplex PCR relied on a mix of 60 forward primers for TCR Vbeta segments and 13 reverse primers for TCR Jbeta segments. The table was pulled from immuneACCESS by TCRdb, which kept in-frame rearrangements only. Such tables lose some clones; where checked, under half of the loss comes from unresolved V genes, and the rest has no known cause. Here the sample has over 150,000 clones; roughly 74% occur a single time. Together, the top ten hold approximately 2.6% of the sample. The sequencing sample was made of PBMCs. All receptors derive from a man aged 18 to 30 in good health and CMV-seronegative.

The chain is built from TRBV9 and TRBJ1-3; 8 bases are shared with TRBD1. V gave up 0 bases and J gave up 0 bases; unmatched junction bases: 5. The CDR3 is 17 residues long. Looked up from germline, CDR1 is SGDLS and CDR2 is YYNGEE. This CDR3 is CASSVGGTGYSGNTIYF. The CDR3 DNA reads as TGTGCCAGCAGCGTAGGGGGGACAGGCTACTCTGGAAACACCATATATTTT.

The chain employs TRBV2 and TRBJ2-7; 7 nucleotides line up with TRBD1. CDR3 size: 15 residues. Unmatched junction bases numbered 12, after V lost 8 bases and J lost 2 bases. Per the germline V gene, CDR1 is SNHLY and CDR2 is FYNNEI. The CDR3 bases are TGTGCCAGCCGGACAAACAGGGGAAACCCCTACGAGCAGTACTTC. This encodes CASRTNRGNPYEQYF.

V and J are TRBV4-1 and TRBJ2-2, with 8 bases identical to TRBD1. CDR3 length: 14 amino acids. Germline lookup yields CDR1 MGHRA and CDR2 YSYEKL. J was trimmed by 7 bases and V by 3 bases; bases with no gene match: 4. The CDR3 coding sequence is TGCGCCAGCAGCCACCCAGGGGGCCACGGGGAGCTGTTTTTT. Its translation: CASSHPGGHGELFF.

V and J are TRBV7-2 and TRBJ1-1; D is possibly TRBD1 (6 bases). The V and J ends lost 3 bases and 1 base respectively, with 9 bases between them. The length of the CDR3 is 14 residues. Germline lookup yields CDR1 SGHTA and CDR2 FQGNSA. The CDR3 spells CASSFWGPNTEAFF. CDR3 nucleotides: TGTGCCAGCAGCTTCTGGGGGCCGAACACTGAAGCTTTCTTT.

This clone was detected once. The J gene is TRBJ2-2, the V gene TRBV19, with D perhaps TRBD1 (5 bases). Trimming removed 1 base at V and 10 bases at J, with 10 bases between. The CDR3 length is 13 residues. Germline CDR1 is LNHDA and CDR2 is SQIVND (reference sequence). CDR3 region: CASSIGQIEELFF. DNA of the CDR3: TGTGCCAGTAGTATAGGACAGATAGAGGAGCTGTTTTTT.

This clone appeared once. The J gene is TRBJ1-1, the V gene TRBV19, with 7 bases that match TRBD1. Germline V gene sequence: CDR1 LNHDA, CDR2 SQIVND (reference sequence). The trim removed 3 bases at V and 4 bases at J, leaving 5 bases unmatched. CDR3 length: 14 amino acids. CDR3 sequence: CASSMGAGGTEAFF. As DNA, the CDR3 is TGTGCCAGTAGTATGGGGGCAGGGGGCACTGAAGCTTTCTTT.

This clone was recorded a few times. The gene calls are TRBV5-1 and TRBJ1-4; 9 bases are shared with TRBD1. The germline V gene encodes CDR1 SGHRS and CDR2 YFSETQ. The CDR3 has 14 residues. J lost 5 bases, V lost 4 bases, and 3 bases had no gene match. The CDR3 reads CASSGGQGNEKLFF. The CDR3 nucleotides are TGCGCCAGCAGCGGGGGACAGGGAAATGAAAAACTGTTTTTT.

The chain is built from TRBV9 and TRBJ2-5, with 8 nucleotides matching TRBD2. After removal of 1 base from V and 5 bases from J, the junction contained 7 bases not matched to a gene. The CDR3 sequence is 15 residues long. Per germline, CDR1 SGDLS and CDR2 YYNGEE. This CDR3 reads CASSVRGGLAETQYF. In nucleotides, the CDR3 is TGTGCCAGCAGCGTACGGGGGGGGTTGGCGGAGACCCAGTACTTC.

The CDR3: CASYDSGGYEQFF. DNA of the CDR3: TGCGCCAGCTATGATAGCGGGGGGTATGAGCAGTTCTTC. The rearrangement links TRBV5-1 to TRBJ2-1, with 10 bases lining up with TRBD2. The CDR3 contains 13 residues. The trim removed 7 bases at V and 8 bases at J, leaving 6 bases unmatched. The germline V gene encodes CDR1 SGHRS and CDR2 YFSETQ.

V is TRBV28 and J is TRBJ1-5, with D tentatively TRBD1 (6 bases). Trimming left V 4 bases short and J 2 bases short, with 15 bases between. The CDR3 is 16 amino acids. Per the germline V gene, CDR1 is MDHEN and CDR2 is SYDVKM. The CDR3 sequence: CASSSLRTAGNQPQHF. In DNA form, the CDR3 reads TGTGCCAGCAGTTCTTTGAGGACAGCGGGCAATCAGCCCCAGCATTTT.

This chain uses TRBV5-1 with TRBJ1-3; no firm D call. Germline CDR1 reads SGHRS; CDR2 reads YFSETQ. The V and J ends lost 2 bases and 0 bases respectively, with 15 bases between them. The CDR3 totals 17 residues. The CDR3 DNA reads TGCGCCAGCAGCTTATCAACGCCAGATTTCTCTGGAAACACCATATATTTT. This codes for CASSLSTPDFSGNTIYF.

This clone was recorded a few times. CDR3 protein: CASSRSWEGNTEAFF. CDR3 nucleotide sequence: TGTGCCAGCAGCCGGTCCTGGGAGGGGAACACTGAAGCTTTCTTT. The chain links TRBV6-5 to TRBJ1-1, with D uncertain. CDR3 length: 15 residues. The V end lost 6 bases, the J end lost 1 base, and 15 bases lay between the germline ends. CDR1 is MNHEY and CDR2 is SVGAGI in the germline V gene.

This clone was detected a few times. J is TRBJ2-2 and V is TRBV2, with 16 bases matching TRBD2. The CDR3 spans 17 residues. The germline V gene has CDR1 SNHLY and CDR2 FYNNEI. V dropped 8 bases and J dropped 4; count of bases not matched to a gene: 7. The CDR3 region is CASLGTSGGEVTGELFF. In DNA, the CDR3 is TGTGCCAGCCTCGGGACTAGCGGGGGGGAGGTCACCGGGGAGCTGTTTTTT.

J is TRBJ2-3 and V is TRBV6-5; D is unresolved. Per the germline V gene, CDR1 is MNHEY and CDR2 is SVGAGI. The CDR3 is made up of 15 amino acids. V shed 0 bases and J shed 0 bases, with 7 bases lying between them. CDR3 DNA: TGTGCCAGCAGTTACTCACTATCTAGCACAGATACGCAGTATTTT. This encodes CASSYSLSSTDTQYF.

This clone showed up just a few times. Here the CDR3 reads CASSPGTLFYEQYF. The DNA for the CDR3 is TGTGCCAGTAGCCCCGGGACACTCTTCTACGAGCAGTACTTC. The V and J genes are TRBV19 and TRBJ2-7, with D perhaps TRBD1 (6 bases). The CDR3 has 14 residues. V dropped 6 bases and J dropped 3 bases, with 15 bases sitting between them. CDR1 is LNHDA and CDR2 is SQIVND in the germline V gene (reference sequence).

The CDR3: CASSLPGTGANVLTF. As DNA, the CDR3 is TGTGCCAGCAGCTTACCGGGGACTGGGGCCAACGTCCTGACTTTC. The chain has TRBV5-4 and TRBJ2-6; the D gene is possibly TRBD2 (5 bases). V lost 2 bases and J lost 2, with 8 bases in between. The CDR3 loop spans 15 amino acids. Germline CDR1 reads SGHNT; CDR2 reads YYREEE (reference sequence).

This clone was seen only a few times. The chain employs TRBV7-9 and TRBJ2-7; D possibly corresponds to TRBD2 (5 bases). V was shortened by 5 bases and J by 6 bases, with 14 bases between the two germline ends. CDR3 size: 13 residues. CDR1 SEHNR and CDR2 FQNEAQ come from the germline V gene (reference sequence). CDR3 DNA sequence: TGTGCCAGCAGCGCGGGCCTCCTGGGCGAGCAGTACTTC. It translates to CASSAGLLGEQYF.

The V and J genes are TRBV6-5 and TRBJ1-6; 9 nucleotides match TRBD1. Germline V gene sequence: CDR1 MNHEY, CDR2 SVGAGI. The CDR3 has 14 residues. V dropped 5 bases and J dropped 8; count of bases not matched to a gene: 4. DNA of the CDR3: TGTGCCAGCAGTCCCAGGGACAGGGATTCACCCCTCCACTTT. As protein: CASSPRDRDSPLHF.

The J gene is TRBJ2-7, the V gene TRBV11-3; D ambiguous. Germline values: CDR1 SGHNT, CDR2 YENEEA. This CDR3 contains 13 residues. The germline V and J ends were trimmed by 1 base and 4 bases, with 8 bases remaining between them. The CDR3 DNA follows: TGTGCCAGCAGCTTAGCTGCCAGTTACGAGCAGTACTTC. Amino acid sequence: CASSLAASYEQYF.